One and the same sample provided the 20 T cell receptor beta chains below, sequenced in a study of T cells and copy number aberrations in small-cell lung cancer. Sequenced by immunoSEQ multiplex PCR; TCRdb stores in-frame clones only, minus some. The sample consists of approximately 6,600 clones, approximately 79% of them appearing once. The specimen was normal tissue next to the tumor. These receptors all stem from a woman aged 70 to 79 with small cell lung cancer. Some clones in this sample may be carry-over from other donors' samples.

This clone was counted only a few times. V and J are TRBV29-1 and TRBJ2-2; TRBD2 agrees at 7 bases. Germline V lookup: CDR1 SQVTM, CDR2 ANQGSEA. The CDR3 is 15 amino acids. Trimming took 2 bases from V and 2 from J; bases not matched to a gene: 5. CDR3 loop: CSVENSGTNTGELFF. In nucleotides, the CDR3 is TGCAGCGTTGAAAACAGCGGGACCAACACCGGGGAGCTGTTTTTT.

This sequence joins TRBV19 and TRBJ1-1; possibly TRBD1 for D (5 bases). Between the trimmed V and J ends, which lost 3 bases and 0 bases, there was a span of 11 bases. CDR1 is LNHDA, CDR2 SQIVND, per germline (reference sequence). There are 15 residues in the CDR3. In DNA, the CDR3 is TGTGCCAGTAGTATGAGGGGCAGCTTGAACACTGAAGCTTTCTTT. Its translation is CASSMRGSLNTEAFF.

The table lists this clone with a few counts. The chain combines TRBV27 with TRBJ2-7; D gene ambiguous. V lost 6 bases and J 0 bases, leaving 15 bases between the germline ends. The CDR3 covers 15 residues. The germline V gene encodes CDR1 MNHEY and CDR2 SMNVEV (reference sequence). CDR3 in DNA: TGTGCCAGCAGCCCATCCTCGGAGAGCTCCTACGAGCAGTACTTC. Translation gives CASSPSSESSYEQYF.

The V and J genes are TRBV6-5 and TRBJ2-1, with D tentatively TRBD2 (6 bases). In germline, CDR1 is MNHEY, CDR2 SVGAGI. There are 13 residues in the CDR3. The V end lost 6 bases, the J end lost 10 bases, and 16 bases lay between the germline ends. CDR3 DNA sequence: TGTGCCAGCAGCCCAAACCCTAGCGCAGAGCAGTTCTTC. Its protein product is CASSPNPSAEQFF.

The chain carries TRBV2 and TRBJ1-4; the D gene is possibly TRBD1 (5 bases). CDR1 is SNHLY, CDR2 FYNNEI, per germline. The CDR3 runs to 13 residues. The ends were cut back, 6 bases at V and 8 bases at J, with 13 bases in the middle. The DNA for the CDR3 is TGTGCCAGCAGGCCGGCAGGGAACGAAAAACTGTTTTTT. It specifies CASRPAGNEKLFF.

This clone was seen just once. The gene calls are TRBV27 and TRBJ2-6; no definite D call. The length of the CDR3 is 15 residues. Trimming cost V 2 bases and J 2 bases, with 7 bases left between them. Germline lookup yields CDR1 MNHEY and CDR2 SMNVEV (reference sequence). The CDR3 sequence: CASSLQNPGANVLTF. The CDR3 DNA reads as TGTGCCAGCAGTTTACAAAACCCTGGGGCCAACGTCCTGACTTTC.

The V gene is TRBV6-5, the J gene TRBJ1-2; D not certain. Germline loops: CDR1 MNHEY, CDR2 SVGAGI. The V gene lost 6 bases and the J gene lost 2 bases, with 16 bases spanning the gap. The CDR3 length is 15 residues. The CDR3 DNA is TGTGCCAGCAGCTCAATCCGTACGGGAAACTATGGCTACACCTTC. Translating gives CASSSIRTGNYGYTF.

The chain links TRBV6-6 to TRBJ2-7, with no clear D. Germline loops: CDR1 MNHNY, CDR2 SVGAGI (reference sequence). This CDR3 spans 11 amino acids. V lost 7 bases and J lost 3, with 7 bases in between. DNA of the CDR3: TGTGCCAGCATAGGAGTCTACGAGCAGTACTTC. This encodes CASIGVYEQYF.

The V and J genes are TRBV7-6 and TRBJ2-3; D is tentatively TRBD1 or TRBD2 (5 bases each). The germline gives CDR1 SGHVS, CDR2 FNYEAQ. This CDR3 has 14 amino acids. V lost 5 bases and J 2 bases, leaving 11 bases between the germline ends. The CDR3 bases are TGTGCCAGCAGCCGTGGGGGATTCACAGATACGCAGTATTTT. It specifies CASSRGGFTDTQYF.

The chain links TRBV7-8 to TRBJ1-2; 7 bases are a match to TRBD1. This CDR3 contains 14 residues. Germline values: CDR1 SGHVS, CDR2 FQNEAQ. The V gene end was trimmed by 2 bases and the J gene end by 3 bases; junction bases not matched to a gene: 3. For the CDR3, the DNA is TGTGCCAGCAGCTTAAGCACAGGGGACTATGGCTACACCTTC. Amino acid sequence: CASSLSTGDYGYTF.

This chain joins TRBV6-1 and TRBJ2-1, with TRBD2 as a possible D gene (5 bases). The V and J ends lost 7 bases and 7 bases respectively, with 11 bases between them. The CDR3 spans 12 residues. Germline CDR1 is MNHNS and CDR2 is SASEGT. The CDR3 here is CASIHGGNEQFF. The CDR3 DNA reads TGTGCCAGCATCCATGGCGGGAATGAGCAGTTCTTC.

The chain combines TRBV7-9 with TRBJ2-7; D may be TRBD1 (5 bases). This CDR3 is 13 amino acids long. The germline V gene encodes CDR1 SEHNR and CDR2 FQNEAQ (reference sequence). Trimming took off 4 bases at V and 5 bases at J, with 12 bases between the two ends. In DNA form, the CDR3 reads TGTGCCAGCAGCTCCAGGGTAGAGAACGAGCAGTACTTC. Translated, it gives CASSSRVENEQYF.

Note on this clone: This probably arose from a read error, given a far larger clone one base away. This chain uses TRBV10-3 with TRBJ2-3; TRBD2 matches 13 bases. V lost 3 bases to trimming and J lost 5 bases; unmatched junction nucleotides: 5. CDR1 is ENHRY, CDR2 SYGVKD, per germline. The CDR3 is 16 amino acids. CDR3 bases: TGTGCCATCAGTGATACTAGCGGGAGGGGCATAGATACGCAGTATTTT. This gives the protein CAISDTSGRGIDTQYF.

The V gene is TRBV7-6, the J gene TRBJ2-5; 13 nucleotides align to TRBD2. This CDR3 comprises 17 residues. The J segment lost 5 bases and the V segment lost 5 bases, leaving 11 bases of the junction unmatched. Germline CDR1 and CDR2: SGHVS and FNYEAQ. Written as DNA, the CDR3 is TGTGCCAGCAGCCGCACCACCGGGACTAGCGGGACTGAGACCCAGTACTTC. It is translated as CASSRTTGTSGTETQYF.

V is TRBV19 and J is TRBJ1-1; a weak D match, TRBD1 (5 bases). The V end lost 4 bases, the J end lost 4 bases, and 13 bases lay between the germline ends. The CDR3 is 14 amino acids. The germline gives CDR1 LNHDA, CDR2 SQIVND (reference sequence). The CDR3 spells CASSTQLGGTEAFF. The CDR3, as DNA: TGTGCCAGTAGTACCCAGCTCGGGGGCACTGAAGCTTTCTTT.

The gene calls are TRBV5-1 and TRBJ1-5; no definite D call. Trimming took off 4 bases at V and 6 bases at J, with 11 bases between the two ends. This CDR3 comprises 13 residues. Germline V gene data show CDR1 as SGHRS and CDR2 as YFSETQ. The CDR3 is CASSPGRGQPQHF. The CDR3 nucleotides are TGCGCCAGCAGCCCTGGCCGGGGTCAGCCCCAGCATTTT.

This clone is judged medium-sized. The chain uses TRBV7-9 and TRBJ1-1; D gene unclear. The CDR3 consists of 15 residues. The ends were cut back, 3 bases at V and 0 bases at J, with 11 bases in the middle. Per germline, CDR1 SEHNR and CDR2 FQNEAQ (reference sequence). The CDR3 bases are TGTGCCAGCAGCTTGCTAGACGGGATGAACACTGAAGCTTTCTTT. Protein: CASSLLDGMNTEAFF.

V gene TRBV19 combines with J gene TRBJ1-5; a possible D gene is TRBD1 (5 bases). Germline V gene lookup returns CDR1 LNHDA and CDR2 SQIVND (reference sequence). The CDR3 is 14 residues long. Trimming took off 3 bases at V and 7 bases at J, with 13 bases between the two ends. The CDR3 loop reads CASSMGPPRQPQHF. CDR3 bases: TGTGCCAGTAGTATGGGGCCACCGCGGCAGCCCCAGCATTTT.

The chain links TRBV29-1 to TRBJ2-5; perhaps TRBD1 as D (6 bases). Germline V gene lookup returns CDR1 SQVTM and CDR2 ANQGSEA. This CDR3 comprises 12 residues. Trimming cost V 5 bases and J 5 bases, with 12 bases left between them. The CDR3 here is CSVRRGGETQYF. The DNA for the CDR3 is TGCAGCGTTCGCAGGGGCGGGGAGACCCAGTACTTC.

The rearrangement links TRBV7-3 to TRBJ2-1, with 10 bases fitting TRBD2. The germline gives CDR1 SGHTA, CDR2 FQGTGA. The J segment lost 2 bases and the V segment lost 4 bases, leaving 2 bases of the junction unmatched. This CDR3 comprises 15 residues. The CDR3 loop is CASSSAGGTYNEQFF. The CDR3 bases are TGTGCCAGCAGCTCAGCGGGAGGGACCTACAATGAGCAGTTCTTC.